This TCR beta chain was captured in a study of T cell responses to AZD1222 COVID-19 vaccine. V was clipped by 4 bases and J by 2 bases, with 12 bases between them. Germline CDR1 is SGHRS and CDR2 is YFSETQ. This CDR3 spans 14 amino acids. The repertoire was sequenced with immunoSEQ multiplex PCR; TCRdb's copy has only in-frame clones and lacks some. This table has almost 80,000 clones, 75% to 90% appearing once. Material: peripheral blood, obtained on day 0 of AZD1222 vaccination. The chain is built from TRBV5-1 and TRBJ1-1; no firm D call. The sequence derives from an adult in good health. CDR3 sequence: CASSLLTDNTEAFF. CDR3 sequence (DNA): TGCGCCAGCAGCCTGCTGACGGACAACACTGAAGCTTTCTTT.